Presented here are 15 T cell receptor beta chains from one specimen sequenced in a study of shared clonotypes between healthy human individuals. Naive CD8 populations comprised CD45RO-negative cells positively selected for CCR7, excluding terminally differentiated effector memory CD45RA+ cells. The data were produced by immunoSEQ multiplex PCR, yet TCRdb's version contains in-frame clones alone and is incomplete. The sample records about 2 million clones, roughly 94% being singletons. The sequenced material came from naive CD8+ T cells sorted from blood. These receptors all come from a man aged 18 to 35 in good health.

The chain links TRBV27 to TRBJ2-7; D unclear. Trimming removed 0 bases from V and 1 base from J, with 10 bases in between. This CDR3 spans 15 amino acids. CDR1 is MNHEY, CDR2 SMNVEV, per germline (reference sequence). CDR3 in DNA: TGTGCCAGCAGTTTATCGACGTTGGGTTCCTACGAGCAGTACTTC. Protein product: CASSLSTLGSYEQYF.

This clone was observed a single time. The chain links TRBV5-6 to TRBJ1-1; D is uncertain. CDR3 length equals 19 residues. Trimming cost V 1 base and J 2 bases, with 24 bases left between them. Looked up from germline, CDR1 is SGHDT and CDR2 is YYEEEE. The CDR3 DNA reads TGTGCCAGCAGCTTGCCCCTTGAGGCCCTGAGCGACACAAACACTGAAGCTTTCTTT. Its protein is CASSLPLEALSDTNTEAFF.

This chain joins TRBV7-9 and TRBJ2-6, with D hard to call. The CDR3 is 11 amino acids. Germline V gene data show CDR1 as SEHNR and CDR2 as FQNEAQ (reference sequence). V was pared by 7 bases and J by 8 bases, with 6 bases between. Here the CDR3 reads CASTLPNVLTF. CDR3 sequence (DNA): TGTGCCAGCACCCTCCCCAACGTCCTGACTTTC.

This clone was seen just once. The J gene is TRBJ2-7, the V gene TRBV2; TRBD2 matches 12 bases. The J segment lost 6 bases and the V segment lost 6 bases, leaving 3 bases of the junction unmatched. This CDR3 is built from 13 residues. Germline V CDR1 and CDR2: SNHLY, FYNNEI. CDR3 DNA: TGTGCCAGCAGATGGACTAGCGGGATCGAGCAGTACTTC. Translated, it gives CASRWTSGIEQYF.

This chain connects TRBV5-1 to TRBJ2-3, with D possibly called TRBD1 or TRBD2 (6 bases each). This CDR3 is 15 amino acids long. Trimming pared 4 bases from V and 8 bases from J, leaving 20 bases between. Germline assignment: CDR1 SGHRS and CDR2 YFSETQ. CDR3 residues: CASSEEGGFPGTQYF. The CDR3 nucleotides are TGCGCCAGCAGCGAGGAGGGGGGATTCCCCGGTACGCAGTATTTT.

CDR3 DNA sequence: TGTGCCAGCAGCAAAGCGCTTAACGACACGAAAAGGGAGTACTTC. Amino acid sequence: CASSKALNDTKREYF. V and J are TRBV21-1 and TRBJ2-7. TRBV21-1 is termed a pseudogene. The CDR3 spans 15 residues.

The chain carries TRBV9 and TRBJ2-7; 9 bases match TRBD1. Germline V gene data show CDR1 as SGDLS and CDR2 as YYNGEE. V trimming: 1 base; J trimming: 0 bases; junction bases outside the gene matches: 11. This CDR3 is built from 18 residues. DNA for the CDR3: TGTGCCAGCAGCGTAAGTGAAGGACAGGGGTACTTCTCCTACGAGCAGTACTTC. Its protein is CASSVSEGQGYFSYEQYF.

This sequence joins TRBV7-2 and TRBJ2-1, with D maybe TRBD2 (5 bases). The CDR3 consists of 18 residues. The germline V gene encodes CDR1 SGHTA and CDR2 FQGNSA. Trimming removed 5 bases from V and 0 bases from J, with 20 bases in between. The CDR3 nucleotides read TGTGCCAGCAGCCCCGATAGCCCGCAGCGGCCCTCCTACAATGAGCAGTTCTTC. Residues: CASSPDSPQRPSYNEQFF.

This sequence joins TRBV15 and TRBJ1-1; D not resolved. The V gene's germline CDR1 is LNHNV and CDR2 YYDKDF (reference sequence). V was trimmed by 1 base and J by 4 bases, leaving 7 bases between them. The CDR3 is 13 amino acids. The CDR3 nucleotides are TGTGCCACCAGCAGAGTGAGCTTCACTGAAGCTTTCTTT. It translates to CATSRVSFTEAFF.

The CDR3 sequence is CASSFPQDYEQYF. The CDR3 region has the DNA TGTGCCAGCAGCTTCCCACAGGACTACGAGCAGTACTTC. The chain employs TRBV5-6 and TRBJ2-7; D is possibly TRBD1 (5 bases). Trimming removed 2 bases at V and 3 bases at J, with 9 bases between. CDR1 and CDR2 (germline): SGHDT, YYEEEE. This CDR3 has 13 residues.

This sequence joins TRBV7-2 and TRBJ2-7, with 7 bases lining up with TRBD1. Germline assignment: CDR1 SGHTA and CDR2 FQGNSA. CDR3 size: 13 residues. V trimming: 1 base; J trimming: 7 bases; junction bases outside the gene matches: 4. The CDR3 sequence: CASSLGQGWEQYF. The CDR3 DNA follows: TGTGCCAGCAGCTTAGGACAGGGATGGGAGCAGTACTTC.

This clone was found once. This chain links TRBV30 with TRBJ1-1; the D is unclear. Looked up from germline, CDR1 is GTSNPN and CDR2 is SVGIG (reference sequence). The CDR3 has 13 amino acids. Deletions cut 4 bases from V and 3 bases from J, with 12 bases between. The CDR3 sequence is CAWNLGRHTEAFF. The CDR3 DNA is TGTGCCTGGAACCTCGGTAGACACACTGAAGCTTTCTTT.

The V gene is TRBV27, the J gene TRBJ2-6; D might be TRBD2 (6 bases). Between the trimmed V and J ends, which lost 3 bases and 2 bases, there was a span of 20 bases. The CDR3 is made up of 19 amino acids. The germline V gene has CDR1 MNHEY and CDR2 SMNVEV (reference sequence). CDR3 in DNA: TGTGCCAGCAGTTTTACCCCCAACTGGGGGGAACCTGGGGCCAACGTCCTGACTTTC. The encoded protein is CASSFTPNWGEPGANVLTF.

This clone was seen only once. Other DNA sequences in this sample translate to the same CDR3. The chain employs TRBV19 and TRBJ1-1, with D unresolved. Germline V gene sequence: CDR1 LNHDA, CDR2 SQIVND (reference sequence). Trimming took 0 bases from V and 2 from J, leaving 7 bases between them. This CDR3 spans 14 amino acids. The CDR3 DNA sequence: TGTGCCAGTAGTATAGATCTGGGAAACACTGAAGCTTTCTTT. It codes for CASSIDLGNTEAFF. Drawing the rest from reference TRBV19 and TRBJ1-1, the complete variable domain is DGGITQSPKYLFRKEGQNVTLSCEQNLNHDAMYWYRQDPGQGLRLIYYSQIVNDFQKGDIAEGYSVSREKKESFPLTVTSAQKNPTAFYLCASSIDLGNTEAFFGQGTRLTVV.

This clone was observed a few times. V gene TRBV7-9 combines with J gene TRBJ2-5; no firm D call. CDR3 length: 14 amino acids. Germline values: CDR1 SEHNR, CDR2 FQNEAQ (reference sequence). V was trimmed by 4 bases and J by 4 bases, leaving 13 bases between them. The CDR3 DNA is TGTGCCAGCAGCTCCCACAACCGCGGAGAGACCCAGTACTTC. This translates into CASSSHNRGETQYF.